The T cell receptor beta chain described here comes from a study of cytomegalovirus exposure and HLA in healthy donors. In the case of this clone: Its matching antigen is unknown.

With 3 bases clipped from V and 4 bases from J, the junction kept 4 bases outside the gene matches. The length of the CDR3 is 16 residues. Germline V CDR1 and CDR2: SGHVS, FNYEAQ. General study findings and limits: As was reported, the classifier diagnosed cytomegalovirus status with high specificity and sensitivity.

The donors were members of the roughly 120-subject validation cohort (separate from the approximately 670-subject first cohort). Profiled with immunoSEQ multiplex PCR; TCRdb holds only in-frame clones, not every one. The table records 50,000 to 65,000 clones, approximately 92% of them present only once. The origin of this receptor is a woman under 30 in good health and CMV-seronegative. The sequencing input was PBMCs. The V gene is TRBV7-6, the J gene TRBJ1-3, with 12 bases fitting TRBD1. The DNA for the CDR3 is TGTGCCAGCAGCTTGTCCGGGACAGGGGGCGGAAACACCATATATTTT. As protein: CASSLSGTGGGNTIYF. The whole variable domain, filled in from reference TRBV7-6 and TRBJ1-3, reads GAGVSQSPRYKVTKRGQDVALRCDPISGHVSLYWYRQALGQGPEFLTYFNYEAQQDKSGLPNDRFSAERPEGSISTLTIQRTEQRDSAMYRCASSLSGTGGGNTIYFGEGSWLTVV.